This entry describes one T cell receptor beta chain. The antigen is unknown. Trimming pared 0 bases from V and 4 bases from J, leaving 10 bases between. The CDR3 is 14 residues long. The data belong to a study of T cell responses to AZD1222 COVID-19 vaccine. Study-level results: The donor cohort was predominantly white British with a female majority, and clonal diversity may have been underestimated. Receipt of two AZD1222 doses was followed by a rise in Spike-specific TCR breadth and depth. Only 5 to 7 AZD1222 recipients tested seropositive at baseline.

Method: immunoSEQ multiplex PCR; TCRdb's copy keeps in-frame clones and lacks some. The sample has 150,000 to 180,000 clones; about 85% are singletons. The chain combines TRBV5-3 with TRBJ1-1, with D possibly matching TRBD1 (6 bases). TRBV5-3 is flagged as an ORF with uncertain function. The TCR originated in an adult in good health. This material consisted of peripheral blood, taken on day 0 of AZD1222 vaccination. CDR3 region: CARSLDIGGTEAFF. The CDR3 nucleotides are TGTGCCAGAAGCTTGGATATAGGGGGCACTGAAGCTTTCTTT.